One and the same sample provided the 3 T cell receptor beta chains below, sequenced in a study of T cell repertoires in cytomegalovirus infection. One entry per CDR3 protein results from TCRdb running MiXCR on the reads. This sample yields fewer than 900,000 distinct CDR3 sequences, of which under 35% are seen a single time; less than 15% belongs to the top ten. For these TCRs, the target antigens are not known. Material: cultured CD8+ T cells from PBMCs, obtained from culture after CMV antigen stimulation. The source of these receptors is a human donor in good health (CMV status not recorded). Some clones in this sample may be carry-over from other donors' samples.

This clonotype appeared many times. The rearrangement links TRBV7-6 to TRBJ1-1; 11 bases are a match to TRBD1. V lost 5 bases, J lost 0 bases, and 8 bases stayed unmatched. Germline V gives CDR1 SGHVS, CDR2 FNYEAQ. The CDR3 covers 17 residues. The CDR3 sequence is CASSRTGGANMNTEAFF. In DNA form, the CDR3 reads TGTGCCAGCAGCCGGACAGGGGGCGCGAATATGAACACTGAAGCTTTCTTT.

On this clonotype itself: Just one base apart from a much larger clone, this may be a read error. J is TRBJ1-5 and V is TRBV20-1; D remains ambiguous. V was pared by 2 bases and J by 1 base, with 18 bases between. The CDR3 runs 17 residues. CDR1 is DFQATT and CDR2 is SNEGSKA in the germline V gene (reference sequence). The DNA for the CDR3 is TGCAGTGCTAGACGGAGGGTCAGTAAAGGCAGCAATCAGCCCCAGCATTTT. This gives the protein CSARRRVSKGSNQPQHF.

This chain uses TRBV4-1 with TRBJ2-2; D could derive from TRBD1 or TRBD2 (5 bases each). The germline V gene has CDR1 MGHRA and CDR2 YSYEKL. V was clipped by 7 bases and J by 4 bases, with 13 bases between them. The CDR3 loop spans 14 amino acids. Written as DNA, the CDR3 is TGCGCCAGCACCCCCGTGGGGGTCACCGGGGAGCTGTTTTTT. Translation gives CASTPVGVTGELFF.